This T cell receptor beta chain was recorded in a study of vaccination effects on CD4 cells after COVID-19. Of note for this clone: The antigen remains unidentified.

This CDR3 contains 13 residues. The V gene lost 3 bases and the J gene lost 5 bases, with 11 bases spanning the gap. Findings and caveats of the study: Common cold coronaviruses were cross-recognized by only 1 of 255 vaccine-induced clones in healthy vaccinees.

Data came from immunoSEQ multiplex PCR; TCRdb stores just in-frame clones and leaves some out. The sample has about 66,000 clones, around 80% seen once. Cells that had been cultured for 9 to 10 days were the source of isolated CD4+ T cells. It was two doses of either the BNT162b2 or mRNA-1273 vaccine that participants received. The material was CD4+ T cells from PBMCs cultured without peptide, obtained after COVID-19 vaccination. The rearrangement uses TRBV12-3 or TRBV12-4 and TRBJ2-7; perhaps TRBD2 as D (6 bases). The origin of this receptor is a human donor who received a COVID-19 vaccine. CDR3 protein: CASSFWGVNEQYV. The DNA of the CDR3 is TGTGCCAGCAGTTTTTGGGGGGTGAACGAGCAGTACGTC.